This T cell receptor (beta chain) was profiled in a study of blood T cell repertoires in COVID-19. Study summary: Both acute and convalescent COVID-19 samples were obtained from the United States, Italy and Spain. PBMCs, B-cell-depleted T cells, or T cells provided the cDNA or gDNA that made up the material.

With 1 base clipped from V and 14 bases from J, the junction kept 8 bases outside the gene matches. The CDR3 totals 15 residues. CDR1 and CDR2 (germline): LGHNA, YSLEER. Authors' analysis steps: Estimation of nucleated cell counts relied on the amplification of reference gene primers. The repertoire was sequenced with immunoSEQ multiplex PCR; TCRdb's copy has only in-frame clones and lacks some. V, J and clone size were drawn from that table, and D and trimming were deduced from the DNA. The data contain about 190,000 clones, around 87% of them seen just once; the ten biggest clones take up 2.7%. This sequence joins TRBV4-3 and TRBJ1-6; 10 positions match TRBD1. This TCR was sampled from a man between 40 and 49 years old with active or convalescent COVID-19. Sequencing was performed on peripheral blood. The CDR3 reads CASSQAWDRGSALHF. As DNA, the CDR3 is TGCGCCAGCAGCCAAGCCTGGGACAGGGGTTCGGCCCTCCACTTT.